The 28 T cell receptor beta chains below come from one sample, sequenced in a study of CD8 T cells in ankylosing spondylitis (dated 2017 in TCRdb). Receptor libraries were prepared by 5' RACE. The sequencing machine was an Illumina HiSeq 2500. TCRdb itself trimmed the public reads at Q25 with fastp, ran MiXCR and retained productive beta chains. Rows merge per CDR3 protein into single entries with the most common DNA and genes. This sample comprises some 150,000 distinct CDR3 sequences, around 10% of them detected only once. Jointly, the top ten make up roughly 4% of the sample. Sequenced input: blood, either unsorted or a sorted T cell fraction (not recorded which). The receptors derive from a female donor with ankylosing spondylitis or in good health (not recorded which).

This clonotype came up many times. This sequence joins TRBV27 and TRBJ2-3; tentative D call: TRBD2 (6 bases). This CDR3 is 15 amino acids long. The V end was cut by 0 bases, the J end by 2 bases, with 9 bases between. Germline lookup yields CDR1 MNHEY and CDR2 SMNVEV (reference sequence). The CDR3: CASSLSLASTDTQYF. The CDR3 DNA follows: TGTGCCAGCAGTTTATCACTAGCCTCCACAGATACGCAGTATTTT.

This clonotype was detected ten times or more. The chain carries TRBV5-1 and TRBJ2-2; TRBD2 matches 8 bases. CDR3 length equals 16 residues. V shed 0 bases and J 2 bases; nucleotides not matched to a gene: 3. Germline V lookup: CDR1 SGHRS, CDR2 YFSETQ. CDR3 bases: TGCGCCAGCAGCTTGGTTAGCGGGGCAAACACCGGGGAGCTGTTTTTT. It codes for CASSLVSGANTGELFF.

This clonotype has ten or more counts. V and J are TRBV20-1 and TRBJ2-1; D not certain. The CDR3 has 12 residues. V lost 2 bases to trimming and J lost 6 bases, with 8 bases between them. Germline values: CDR1 DFQATT, CDR2 SNEGSKA (reference sequence). CDR3 DNA: TGCAGTGCTAGAAACTGGGGCAATGAGCAGTTCTTC. As protein: CSARNWGNEQFF.

Notes on this clonotype: A much larger clone differs by one base, so this may be a read error. CDR3 DNA sequence: TGTGCCAGCAGTGCGGTCGCGGGAGCGTTGTACAATGACCAGTTCTTC. Translating gives CASSAVAGALYNDQFF. V and J are TRBV2 and TRBJ2-1, with TRBD2 matching 7 bases. The CDR3 is 16 amino acids. The germline gives CDR1 SNHLY, CDR2 FYNNEI.

This clonotype was observed many times. In DNA form, the CDR3 reads TGTGCCAGCAGCTACGCCTCCGGGACTTTTGCCATAGATACGCAGTATTTT. It is translated as CASSYASGTFAIDTQYF. The gene calls are TRBV11-3 and TRBJ2-3; the D gene is possibly TRBD2 (6 bases). The CDR3 extends over 17 amino acids. The germline V gene encodes CDR1 SGHNT and CDR2 YENEEA. Deletions cut 4 bases from V and 5 bases from J, with 22 bases between.

In its sample, this clonotype was seen a few times. The rearrangement joins TRBV5-5 to TRBJ1-2, with D possibly TRBD1 on 6 matching bases. The germline CDR1 and CDR2 sequences are SGHKS and YYEKEE (reference sequence). There are 15 residues in the CDR3. V was cut by 3 bases and J by 1 base, with 13 bases left in between. The CDR3 sequence is CASSWTGTNNYGYTF. CDR3 DNA: TGTGCCAGCAGCTGGACCGGGACAAATAACTATGGCTACACCTTC.

Remarks on this clonotype: A read error is possible here, since a much larger clone lies one base away. CDR3: CASSIASGYTDRQYF. CDR3 coding DNA: TGTGCCAGTAGTATAGCTAGCGGGTACACAGATAGGCAGTATTTT. The chain employs TRBV19 and TRBJ2-3; the match to TRBD2 covers 8 bases. The germline CDR1 and CDR2 sequences are LNHDA and SQIVND (reference sequence). This CDR3 has 15 residues.

The table lists this clonotype with many counts. The chain uses TRBV25-1 and TRBJ2-5; 10 bases match TRBD1. The CDR3 totals 16 residues. The germline V gene has CDR1 MGHDK and CDR2 SYGVNS. V shed 3 bases and J 2 bases; nucleotides not matched to a gene: 6. CDR3 region: CASSDTRTGGQETQYF. The CDR3 DNA follows: TGTGCCAGCAGTGACACCCGGACAGGGGGGCAAGAGACCCAGTACTTC.

This clonotype was detected many times. The chain employs TRBV10-2 and TRBJ1-1, with 7 bases that match TRBD1. J gave up 0 bases and V 6 bases, and 4 bases lay outside the gene matches. The CDR3 length is 14 residues. Germline CDR1 is WSHSY and CDR2 is SAAADI. CDR3 coding DNA: TGCGCCAGCAGCGACAGGGTGATGAACACTGAAGCTTTCTTT. This codes for CASSDRVMNTEAFF.

This clonotype has ten or more counts. This chain connects TRBV11-1 to TRBJ2-1; unclear D gene. Per the germline V gene, CDR1 is SGHAT and CDR2 is FQDESV (reference sequence). There are 18 residues in the CDR3. The ends were cut back, 0 bases at V and 0 bases at J, with 15 bases in the middle. CDR3 in DNA: TGTGCCAGCAGCTTAGCGAACACAGCCACGAGCTCCTACAATGAGCAGTTCTTC. This translates into CASSLANTATSSYNEQFF.

This clonotype has a count of ten or more. The chain uses TRBV18 and TRBJ1-1, with TRBD1 as a possible D gene (5 bases). V lost 3 bases, J lost 0 bases, and 8 bases lay in between. The CDR3 extends over 14 amino acids. Germline loops: CDR1 KGHSH, CDR2 LQKENI. CDR3 in amino acids: CASSPGGMNTEAFF. In DNA form, the CDR3 reads TGTGCCAGCTCACCGGGGGGGATGAACACTGAAGCTTTCTTT.

This chain links TRBV3-1 with TRBJ1-3; D remains ambiguous. Trimming stripped 1 base from V and 4 bases from J, with 11 bases between. This CDR3 has 15 residues. Germline V lookup: CDR1 LGHDT, CDR2 YNNKEL (reference sequence). In DNA form, the CDR3 reads TGTGCCAGCAGCCAAGTCCGGACGTCCGGAAACACCATATATTTT. This sequence encodes CASSQVRTSGNTIYF.

This clonotype was seen just once. At one end the junction does not follow the germline gene, possibly because of a read error. In nucleotides, the CDR3 is TGCGACAGCAGCTTACACGACTCTAAGAATGAGCAGTTCTTC. It codes for CDSSLHDSKNEQFF. This rearrangement joins TRBV5-1 to TRBJ2-1, with D uncertain. The CDR3 is made up of 14 amino acids. Germline V gene data show CDR1 as SGHRS and CDR2 as YFSETQ.

This clonotype occurred many times. The chain combines TRBV4-2 with TRBJ1-5, with no clear D. Germline V gene data show CDR1 as LGHNA and CDR2 as YNFKEQ. Deletions cut 2 bases from V and 1 base from J, with 12 bases between. The CDR3 runs 16 residues. The CDR3 is CASSQKTDRSNQPQHF. The CDR3 DNA reads as TGTGCCAGCAGCCAAAAGACGGACCGGAGCAATCAGCCCCAGCATTTT.

In this sample, this clonotype turned up many times. The chain couples TRBV30 to TRBJ2-1; TRBD2 matches 8 bases. The CDR3 has 16 amino acids. The trim removed 8 bases at V and 0 bases at J, leaving 12 bases unmatched. CDR1 and CDR2 (germline): GTSNPN, SVGIG (reference sequence). This CDR3 is CAARGRLARSYNEQFF. CDR3 in DNA: TGTGCCGCCCGAGGGCGACTAGCGCGCTCCTACAATGAGCAGTTCTTC.

This clonotype has at least ten counts. The V gene is TRBV20-1, the J gene TRBJ2-1, with D tentatively TRBD1 (5 bases). The germline V gene has CDR1 DFQATT and CDR2 SNEGSKA (reference sequence). The CDR3 length is 16 residues. Trimming pared 3 bases from V and 0 bases from J, leaving 15 bases between. The CDR3 here is CSASGHTEFSYNEQFF. The CDR3 DNA sequence: TGCAGTGCTAGCGGACACACGGAGTTCTCCTACAATGAGCAGTTCTTC.

Ten or more counts support this clonotype. V is TRBV7-3 and J is TRBJ2-3; D call uncertain. V lost 6 bases and J 6 bases, leaving 10 bases between the germline ends. CDR3 length: 12 amino acids. From germline, CDR1 is SGHTA and CDR2 FQGTGA. For the CDR3, the DNA is TGTGCCAGCAGTCTTACCGGGGATACGCAGTATTTT. This sequence encodes CASSLTGDTQYF.

This clonotype showed up many times. J is TRBJ2-6 and V is TRBV29-1; D gene ambiguous. The germline V gene encodes CDR1 SQVTM and CDR2 ANQGSEA. V was trimmed by 2 bases and J by 0 bases, leaving 11 bases between them. The CDR3 totals 16 residues. The CDR3 nucleotides read TGCAGCGTTGAAAGGGATACCGACTCTGGGGCCAACGTCCTGACTTTC. Translating gives CSVERDTDSGANVLTF.

The chain uses TRBV7-8 and TRBJ1-1; TRBD1 is a possible D gene (6 bases). The CDR3 has 13 residues. V shed 8 bases and J shed 0 bases, with 10 bases lying between them. The V gene's germline CDR1 is SGHVS and CDR2 FQNEAQ. This chain's CDR3 is CASRTGMNTEAFF. CDR3 nucleotide sequence: TGTGCCAGCCGCACAGGGATGAACACTGAAGCTTTCTTT.

This clonotype was counted at least ten times. The chain couples TRBV28 to TRBJ1-1; D gene uncertain. This CDR3 comprises 13 residues. Deletions cut 2 bases from V and 1 base from J, with 5 bases between. Germline CDR1 and CDR2: MDHEN and SYDVKM. The CDR3 DNA reads TGTGCCAGCAGTTTACACAGGAACACTGAAGCTTTCTTT. Its translation is CASSLHRNTEAFF.

This clonotype was detected many times. V gene TRBV7-6 combines with J gene TRBJ1-5; no clear D gene. CDR1 and CDR2 from the germline V gene are SGHVS and FNYEAQ. Trimming took off 5 bases at V and 4 bases at J, with 9 bases between the two ends. The CDR3 loop spans 13 amino acids. CDR3 sequence: CASSLSHNQPQHF. For the CDR3, the DNA is TGTGCCAGCAGCCTCTCTCATAATCAGCCCCAGCATTTT.

This clonotype appeared a few times. The CDR3 region is CAVLQGNEQFF. The CDR3 DNA reads TGTGCCGTCCTGCAGGGAAATGAGCAGTTCTTC. The chain couples TRBV11-2 to TRBJ2-1; D may be TRBD1 (5 bases). The germline CDR1 and CDR2 sequences are SGHAT and FQNNGV. The CDR3 loop spans 11 amino acids. With 11 bases removed from V and 7 bases from J, the gap between germline ends came to 12 bases.

The chain is built from TRBV5-1 and TRBJ2-7; perhaps TRBD2 as D (6 bases). Germline lookup yields CDR1 SGHRS and CDR2 YFSETQ. V dropped 5 bases and J dropped 3 bases, with 15 bases sitting between them. The CDR3 contains 14 residues. The CDR3 is CASRTGTFNYEQYF. The DNA for the CDR3 is TGCGCCAGCAGAACCGGGACTTTTAACTACGAGCAGTACTTC.

This clonotype has ten or more counts. The J gene is TRBJ1-2, the V gene TRBV5-1; D remains ambiguous. V lost 0 bases, J lost 6 bases, and 12 bases lay in between. The CDR3 runs to 14 residues. Germline CDR1 and CDR2: SGHRS and YFSETQ. The CDR3 DNA reads as TGCGCCAGCAGCTTGGCCACACAGCCTAATGGCTACACCTTC. It yields the protein CASSLATQPNGYTF.

This clonotype was recorded at least ten times. The V gene is TRBV20-1, the J gene TRBJ2-3, with D hard to call. Germline lookup yields CDR1 DFQATT and CDR2 SNEGSKA (reference sequence). V dropped 5 bases and J dropped 0 bases, with 6 bases sitting between them. The length of the CDR3 is 12 residues. CDR3 coding DNA: TGCAGTGCTGCTGGGAGCACAGATACGCAGTATTTT. Amino acid sequence: CSAAGSTDTQYF.

This clonotype was seen ten or more times. The chain recombines TRBV5-1 with TRBJ2-7, with a tentative D call TRBD1 (8 bases). V dropped 4 bases and J dropped 3 bases, with 20 bases sitting between them. Germline assignment: CDR1 SGHRS and CDR2 YFSETQ. The CDR3 totals 16 residues. The CDR3 DNA reads TGCGCCAGCAGCGCTGTTACAGGGGGGAGGGACTACGAGCAGTACTTC. Translated: CASSAVTGGRDYEQYF. The variable domain in full, with the rest retrieved from reference TRBV5-1 and TRBJ2-7, is KAGVTQTPRYLIKTRGQQVTLSCSPISGHRSVSWYQQTPGQGLQFLFEYFSETQRNKGNFPGRFSGRQFSNSRSEMNVSTLELGDSALYLCASSAVTGGRDYEQYFGPGTRLTVT.

A word on this clonotype: Since a much larger clone is just one base distant, this may be a read error. V gene TRBV2 combines with J gene TRBJ2-1; no firm D call. CDR3 size: 13 residues. In germline, CDR1 is SNHLY, CDR2 FYNNEI. The CDR3 region has the DNA TGTGCCAGCAGTGATAGCAGATACAATGAGCATTTCTTC. This gives the protein CASSDSRYNEHFF.

This clonotype was picked up many times. J is TRBJ1-5 and V is TRBV5-1, with D unclear. CDR3 length equals 14 residues. Germline V gene lookup returns CDR1 SGHRS and CDR2 YFSETQ. With 4 bases removed from V and 8 bases from J, the gap between germline ends came to 16 bases. The CDR3 nucleotides read TGCGCCAGCAGCCCCAGTCACTCCTCTGAGCCCCAGCATTTT. Its translation: CASSPSHSSEPQHF. Variable domain in full (rest from reference TRBV5-1 and TRBJ1-5): KAGVTQTPRYLIKTRGQQVTLSCSPISGHRSVSWYQQTPGQGLQFLFEYFSETQRNKGNFPGRFSGRQFSNSRSEMNVSTLELGDSALYLCASSPSHSSEPQHFGDGTRLSIL.